This TCR beta chain is from a study of blood T cell repertoires in COVID-19. The CDR3 totals 12 residues. V was pared by 5 bases and J by 5 bases, with 9 bases between. In its sample, this clone was seen a few times. Produced via immunoSEQ multiplex PCR; TCRdb's table is partial and in-frame only. The sample has about 250,000 clones, over 70% seen once. The receptor was isolated from a man in his forties with active or convalescent COVID-19. The material sequenced was peripheral blood. The chain is built from TRBV12-3 or TRBV12-4 and TRBJ2-5, with D tentatively TRBD2 (5 bases). The DNA for the CDR3 is TGTGCCAGCAGTCGGGGTGGCGAGACCCAGTACTTC. It codes for CASSRGGETQYF.